Described below is a single T cell receptor (beta chain) sequence and its context. The sample is drawn from a study of shared clonotypes between healthy human individuals. As for the study in general: Three plates each covered CD4 naive and memory; CD8 naive two, CD8 memory one.

Approximately 200 ng DNA, about 33,000 T cell genomes, went into each sorted-subset replicate PCR. Produced via immunoSEQ multiplex PCR; TCRdb's table is partial and in-frame only. Of about 1.5 million clones listed, 95% to 99% were seen once; the top ten hold about 0.4%. Germline CDR1 reads LNHDA; CDR2 reads SQIVND (reference sequence). Trimming took 5 bases from V and 4 from J; bases not matched to a gene: 10. The length of the CDR3 is 16 residues. The receptor was derived from a man in his thirties or forties in good health. The gene calls are TRBV19 and TRBJ2-2, with 7 positions matching TRBD2. The specimen was naive CD4+ T cells sorted from blood. Subset specified: CD45RA+ positively selected. The CDR3: CASSSLRERVTGELFF. CDR3 nucleotide sequence: TGTGCCAGTAGTTCTTTGCGGGAGCGGGTCACCGGGGAGCTGTTTTTT.